This TCR beta chain is from a study of a mutant IDH1 vaccine in newly diagnosed glioma. Study outcomes and limitations: Vaccine-induced immune responses were detected in roughly 93% of patients.

As for this clone: Its target is unknown.

Stated time point: baseline, week 1 (first vaccination visit). Treatment meaning: pre-vaccination baseline after standard-of-care therapy. Here immunoSEQ multiplex PCR was the method, and the copy in TCRdb shows in-frame clones only, minus some. The sample includes over 45,000 clones, approximately 92% of them seen just once. This CDR3 has 16 amino acids. Looked up from germline, CDR1 is LNHDA and CDR2 is SQIVND (reference sequence). V lost 5 bases to trimming and J lost 0 bases; unmatched junction nucleotides: 2. The specimen was PBMCs, collected from a glioma patient treated with radiotherapy, temozolomide or both. The TCR comes from a man aged 50-59 years with glioma. The chain recombines TRBV19 with TRBJ2-2, with 11 positions matching TRBD1. Written as DNA, the CDR3 is TGTGCCAGTAGTCCGGGACAGGGGGCGAACACCGGGGAGCTGTTTTTT. It translates to CASSPGQGANTGELFF. The entire variable domain, with the rest obtained from reference TRBV19 and TRBJ2-2, is as follows: DGGITQSPKYLFRKEGQNVTLSCEQNLNHDAMYWYRQDPGQGLRLIYYSQIVNDFQKGDIAEGYSVSREKKESFPLTVTSAQKNPTAFYLCASSPGQGANTGELFFGEGSRLTVL.